Below, 4 T cell receptor beta chains from the same sample are listed, as sequenced in a study of blood T cell repertoires in COVID-19. TCRdb's copy holds only in-frame clones and misses some; the assay was immunoSEQ multiplex PCR. The sample lists tens of thousands of clones, about 89% seen once, with around 13% in the top ten. Sequencing was carried out using peripheral blood. These receptor sequences come from a man between 65 and 85 years old with active or convalescent COVID-19.

V gene TRBV28 combines with J gene TRBJ2-5, with TRBD1 as a possible D gene (6 bases). CDR1 and CDR2 (germline): MDHEN, SYDVKM. The ends were cut back, 3 bases at V and 0 bases at J, with 11 bases in the middle. This CDR3 region has 15 residues. CDR3 loop: CASSLAGVYQETQYF. CDR3 sequence (DNA): TGTGCCAGCAGTTTGGCAGGGGTGTACCAAGAGACCCAGTACTTC.

CDR3 region: CASSIEDPPDYQSRANEQFF. CDR3 coding DNA: TGTGCCAGTAGTATAGAAGATCCCCCGGACTACCAAAGTCGGGCTAATGAGCAGTTCTTC. The rearrangement uses TRBV19 and TRBJ2-1; a weak D match, TRBD2 (6 bases). The CDR3 runs 20 residues. Germline V gives CDR1 LNHDA, CDR2 SQIVND (reference sequence). V gave up 0 bases and J gave up 7 bases, with 28 bases separating them.

V usage is TRBV28 and J usage is TRBJ1-3; D is unresolved. The CDR3 loop spans 15 amino acids. CDR1 is MDHEN, CDR2 SYDVKM, per germline. V lost 4 bases, J lost 0 bases, and 10 bases lay in between. For the CDR3, the DNA is TGTGCCAGCAGTTACCCTTCAGGCTCTGGAAACACCATATATTTT. This translates into CASSYPSGSGNTIYF.

The chain uses TRBV28 and TRBJ1-5, with D unresolved. CDR1 is MDHEN and CDR2 is SYDVKM in the germline V gene. V shed 5 bases and J shed 7 bases, with 12 bases lying between them. The CDR3 is 13 amino acids. The DNA for the CDR3 is TGTGCCAGCAGTCTTAGACTTCGGCAGCCCCAGCATTTT. Translated: CASSLRLRQPQHF.